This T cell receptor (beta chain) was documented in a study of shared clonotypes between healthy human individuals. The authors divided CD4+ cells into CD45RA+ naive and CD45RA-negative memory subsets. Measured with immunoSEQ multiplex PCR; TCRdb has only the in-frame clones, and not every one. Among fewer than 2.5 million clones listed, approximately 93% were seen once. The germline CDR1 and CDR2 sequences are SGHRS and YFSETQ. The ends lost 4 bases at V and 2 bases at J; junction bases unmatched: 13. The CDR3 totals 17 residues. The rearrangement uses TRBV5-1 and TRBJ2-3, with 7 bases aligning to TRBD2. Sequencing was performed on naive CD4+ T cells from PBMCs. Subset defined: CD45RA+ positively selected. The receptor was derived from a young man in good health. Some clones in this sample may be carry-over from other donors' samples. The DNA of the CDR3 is TGCGCCAGCAGCCCTATCCTGGCGGGAGTCACCACAGATACGCAGTATTTT. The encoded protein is CASSPILAGVTTDTQYF.